This paragraph covers one T cell receptor beta chain sequence. Its antigen is unidentified. CDR3 length equals 13 residues. V was trimmed by 11 bases and J by 4 bases, leaving 15 bases between them. MiXCR, run by TCRdb on the 5' RACE reads, gives a single entry per CDR3 protein. The sample lists about 260,000 distinct CDR3 sequences, 15% to 20% occurring once. This sample is drawn from a study of T-cell memory formation after mild COVID-19. Overall study context: The TCR clusters were mostly specific to one donor. The study, taken as a whole, reports: Memory from before infection featured some responding clones, which suggests cross-reactive memory joined.

The chain has TRBV12-3 or TRBV12-4 and TRBJ1-3, with D possibly matching TRBD1 (6 bases). The receptor's source is a man aged 18-30 years who had mild COVID-19 (a few samples of this study predate the infection). Cell type and time point are not known. The sample comprised PBMCs or a T cell subset sorted from them (not recorded which). In DNA form, the CDR3 reads TGTGCCGTACTGCAGGGGAGGGGAAACACCATATATTTT. Protein product: CAVLQGRGNTIYF.